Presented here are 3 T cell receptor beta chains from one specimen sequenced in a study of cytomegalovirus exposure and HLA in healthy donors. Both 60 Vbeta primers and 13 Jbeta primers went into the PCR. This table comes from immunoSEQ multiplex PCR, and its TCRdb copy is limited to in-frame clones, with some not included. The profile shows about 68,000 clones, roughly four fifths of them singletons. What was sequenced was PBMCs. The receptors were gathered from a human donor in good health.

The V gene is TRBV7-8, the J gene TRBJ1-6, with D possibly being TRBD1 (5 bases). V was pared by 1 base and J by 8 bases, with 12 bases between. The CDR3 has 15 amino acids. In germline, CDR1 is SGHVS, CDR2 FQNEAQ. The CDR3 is CASSLVGLGDSPLHF. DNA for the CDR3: TGTGCCAGCAGCTTAGTCGGATTAGGGGATTCACCCCTCCACTTT.

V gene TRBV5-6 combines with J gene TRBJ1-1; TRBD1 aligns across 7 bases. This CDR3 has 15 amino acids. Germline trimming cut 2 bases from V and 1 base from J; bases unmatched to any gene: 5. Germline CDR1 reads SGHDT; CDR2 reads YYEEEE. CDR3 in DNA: TGTGCCAGCAGCTTACCGGGACAGTGGAACACTGAAGCTTTCTTT. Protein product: CASSLPGQWNTEAFF.

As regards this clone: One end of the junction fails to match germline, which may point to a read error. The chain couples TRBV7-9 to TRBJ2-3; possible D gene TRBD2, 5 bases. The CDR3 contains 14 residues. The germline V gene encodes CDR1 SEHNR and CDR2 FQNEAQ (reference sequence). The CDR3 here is CSSSPRTSTDTQYF. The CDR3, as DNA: TGTTCCAGCAGTCCACGGACTAGCACAGATACGCAGTATTTT.